One and the same sample provided the 7 T cell receptor beta chains below, sequenced in a study of T cells after yellow fever vaccination. TCRdb reanalysed the 5' RACE reads using MiXCR and keeps one entry per CDR3 protein. Of 200,000 to 300,000 distinct CDR3 sequences detected, 6.9% appear once; the ten largest clones hold more than 0.8%. Sequencing was performed on CD4+ T cells sorted from PBMCs, taken 15 days after the yellow fever booster vaccination. The receptor source for this set is a man aged 25-45 years who received the YFV17D yellow fever vaccine.

This sequence joins TRBV28 and TRBJ2-5; 9 bases agree with TRBD1. V lost 4 bases to trimming and J lost 4 bases; unmatched junction nucleotides: 7. This CDR3 region has 15 residues. In germline, CDR1 is MDHEN, CDR2 SYDVKM. Written as DNA, the CDR3 is TGTGCCAGCAGTTCCCACACAGGGGGCGGAGAGACCCAGTACTTC. Protein product: CASSSHTGGGETQYF.

This clonotype was detected a few times. The chain uses TRBV9 and TRBJ1-6; TRBD1 might be the D (5 bases). V lost 0 bases to trimming and J lost 8 bases, with 12 bases between them. Germline V lookup: CDR1 SGDLS, CDR2 YYNGEE. The CDR3 sequence is 15 residues long. The DNA of the CDR3 is TGTGCCAGCAGCGTAGCGACAGCAGACTATTCACCCCTCCACTTT. Translation: CASSVATADYSPLHF.

The table lists this clonotype with many counts. This chain links TRBV20-1 with TRBJ2-1, with 7 bases aligning to TRBD2. The length of the CDR3 is 14 residues. Germline V gene lookup returns CDR1 DFQATT and CDR2 SNEGSKA (reference sequence). After removal of 8 bases from V and 7 bases from J, the junction contained 14 bases not matched to a gene. CDR3 amino acids: CSSLRGSGGNEQFF. CDR3 DNA: TGCAGTTCCCTGAGGGGCTCCGGGGGGAATGAGCAGTTCTTC.

This clonotype was observed many times. The chain links TRBV19 to TRBJ2-1; TRBD1 matches 7 bases. This CDR3 spans 13 amino acids. V trimming: 7 bases; J trimming: 1 base; junction bases outside the gene matches: 1. Germline values: CDR1 LNHDA, CDR2 SQIVND (reference sequence). The CDR3 spells CASKQGSYNEQFF. The CDR3, as DNA: TGTGCCAGTAAACAGGGGTCCTACAATGAGCAGTTCTTC.

This clonotype appeared a few times. The J gene is TRBJ2-7, the V gene TRBV20-1; 11 bases fit TRBD2. J gave up 4 bases and V 1 base, and 9 bases lay outside the gene matches. This CDR3 region has 16 residues. Germline loops: CDR1 DFQATT, CDR2 SNEGSKA (reference sequence). The CDR3 DNA sequence: TGCAGTGCTAGAGGTACAAGGACTAGCGGGCTTTACGAGCAGTACTTC. It specifies CSARGTRTSGLYEQYF.

This rearrangement joins TRBV6-5 to TRBJ2-5; 9 bases are a match to TRBD1. The V gene end was trimmed by 0 bases and the J gene end by 4 bases; junction bases not matched to a gene: 6. Germline values: CDR1 MNHEY, CDR2 SVGAGI. This CDR3 has 16 residues. CDR3 sequence: CASSYSPGQGGETQYF. The CDR3 nucleotides are TGTGCCAGCAGTTACTCCCCGGGACAGGGAGGAGAGACCCAGTACTTC.

The gene calls are TRBV7-8 and TRBJ2-3; D uncertain. There are 14 residues in the CDR3. Trimming stripped 2 bases from V and 0 bases from J, with 6 bases between. Germline CDR1 reads SGHVS; CDR2 reads FQNEAQ. CDR3 loop: CASSLMASTDTQYF. DNA of the CDR3: TGTGCCAGCAGCTTAATGGCGAGCACAGATACGCAGTATTTT.